The clone carrying this TCR beta chain has more than one count but fewer than ten. This specimen comes from a study of identical twins. Among all donors, each was a healthy Caucasian. TCRdb analysed the 5' RACE reads with MiXCR anew, one entry per CDR3 protein. The sample lists 250,000 or so distinct CDR3 sequences, approximately 11% occurring once. V was pared by 4 bases and J by 5 bases, with 8 bases of the junction left unmatched. The germline V gene encodes CDR1 SGHRS and CDR2 YFSETQ. The CDR3 has 15 residues. A further study also used this sample, focusing on yellow fever vaccine responses in identical twins.

The sequence was obtained from a woman aged 18-29 years in good health. The chain employs TRBV5-1 and TRBJ2-5; 10 bases are shared with TRBD1. The sample comprised memory (CD45RO+) T cells sorted from blood. This CDR3 is CASSTGQGKWETQYF. CDR3 nucleotide sequence: TGCGCCAGCAGCACGGGACAGGGGAAGTGGGAGACCCAGTACTTC.